The clone carrying this T cell receptor (beta chain) was found once. The target antigen is unknown. This record comes from a study of shared clonotypes between healthy human individuals. Study results and limitations: Memory subsets had estimated richness that was generally smaller than that of naive subsets.

CDR3 length: 15 amino acids. Germline V gene lookup returns CDR1 SGHTA and CDR2 FQGNSA. V was clipped by 1 base and J by 2 bases, with 11 bases between them. Clones were sequenced by immunoSEQ multiplex PCR, and TCRdb holds only the in-frame ones, with some missing. The data hold more than 2,000,000 clones, with approximately 94% observed a single time. The chain combines TRBV7-2 with TRBJ1-1, with a weak D call TRBD1 (6 bases). What was sequenced was naive CD4+ T cells sorted from blood. Subset here: CD45RA+ positively selected. The TCR comes from a man aged 18 to 29 in good health. The CDR3 DNA sequence: TGTGCCAGCAGCTTAGAACAAGGGGGAAACACTGAAGCTTTCTTT. Translated: CASSLEQGGNTEAFF.